These 30 T cell receptor beta chains were sequenced from one sample in a study of T-cell memory formation after mild COVID-19. One entry per CDR3 protein, called by TCRdb with MiXCR from the 5' RACE reads. Here the sample spans hundreds of thousands of distinct CDR3 sequences, 18% being singletons. The sample comprised PBMCs or a T cell subset sorted from them (not recorded which). Receptor source: an adult woman who had mild COVID-19 (a few samples of this study predate the infection). Cell type and time point are not known.

V and J are TRBV5-1 and TRBJ2-7, with D possibly being TRBD2 (5 bases). V was pared by 3 bases and J by 3 bases, with 13 bases between. This CDR3 spans 14 amino acids. Germline assignment: CDR1 SGHRS and CDR2 YFSETQ. For the CDR3, the DNA is TGCGCCAGCAGCTCCGGGCGCACTAGCTACGAGCAGTACTTC. Its protein product is CASSSGRTSYEQYF.

The rearrangement uses TRBV21-1 and TRBJ1-6. TRBV21-1 is a documented pseudogene. The CDR3 sequence is 17 residues long. The DNA of the CDR3 is TGTGCCAGCAGCGAGGGCAGGAGTGCGGGGAATAATTCACCCCTCCACTTT. This sequence encodes CASSEGRSAGNNSPLHF.

This clonotype turned up a few times. The J gene is TRBJ2-1, the V gene TRBV4-3; maybe TRBD2 (5 bases). V was shortened by 0 bases and J by 2 bases, with 14 bases between the two germline ends. Germline CDR1 is LGHNA and CDR2 is YSLEER. The CDR3 is made up of 17 amino acids. CDR3: CASSQEEGFLTYNEQFF. CDR3 DNA sequence: TGCGCCAGCAGCCAAGAAGAGGGCTTCTTGACCTACAATGAGCAGTTCTTC.

V is TRBV15 and J is TRBJ2-5; possibly TRBD2 for D (6 bases). Trimming shortened V by 0 bases and J by 5 bases, and 13 bases separated the two germline ends. Germline CDR1 LNHNV, CDR2 YYDKDF (reference sequence). This CDR3 contains 15 residues. CDR3 nucleotides: TGTGCCACCAGCAGAGATAGGGCGGGGTACGAGACCCAGTACTTC. It is translated as CATSRDRAGYETQYF. Based on the CDR3 plus reference TRBV15 and TRBJ2-5, the full variable domain is DAMVIQNPRYQVTQFGKPVTLSCSQTLNHNVMYWYQQKSSQAPKLLFHYYDKDFNNEADTPDNFQSRRPNTSFCFLDIRSPGLGDTAMYLCATSRDRAGYETQYFGPGTRLLVL.

This CDR3 reads CARRTGTFSNQPQHF. CDR3 DNA sequence: TGTGCCAGAAGAACAGGGACTTTCAGCAATCAGCCCCAGCATTTT. The chain employs TRBV5-3 and TRBJ1-5, with D possibly TRBD1 on 6 matching bases. TRBV5-3 is identified as an open reading frame with a role that is uncertain. The CDR3 covers 15 residues. V was trimmed by 5 bases and J by 1 base, leaving 13 bases between them.

The chain employs TRBV29-1 and TRBJ1-2; 10 positions agree with TRBD1. Germline V gives CDR1 SQVTM, CDR2 ANQGSEA. CDR3 size: 12 residues. Trimming cost V 5 bases and J 8 bases; bases outside gene matches: 5. The CDR3 DNA is TGCAGCGTTTCCGGGACAGGGGACGGCTACACCTTC. Translated: CSVSGTGDGYTF. The variable domain in full, completed from reference TRBV29-1 and TRBJ1-2, reads SAVISQKPSRDICQRGTSLTIQCQVDSQVTMMFWYRQQPGQSLTLIATANQGSEATYESGFVIDKFPISRPNLTFSTLTVSNMSPEDSSIYLCSVSGTGDGYTFGSGTRLTVV.

This clonotype occurred once. This may arise from a read error, as a much more abundant clone is one base away. This chain joins TRBV6-5 and TRBJ2-3; D possibly uses TRBD1 or TRBD2 (6 bases each). Germline V gene data show CDR1 as MNHEY and CDR2 as SVGAGI. V was cut by 7 bases and J by 9 bases, with 14 bases left in between. The CDR3 has 12 amino acids. The CDR3 is CASTQGGPTQYF. CDR3 nucleotide sequence: TGTGCCAGCACCCAAGGGGGGCCGACGCAGTATTTT.

This rearrangement joins TRBV5-5 to TRBJ2-3, with D maybe TRBD1 (6 bases). The germline V gene encodes CDR1 SGHKS and CDR2 YYEKEE (reference sequence). V shed 1 base and J shed 3 bases, with 18 bases lying between them. The CDR3 is made up of 17 amino acids. In nucleotides, the CDR3 is TGTGCCAGCAGCTTGTCTCCGGCAGGGGTCACGACAGATACGCAGTATTTT. Protein product: CASSLSPAGVTTDTQYF.

The chain uses TRBV7-6 and TRBJ2-7; the match to TRBD1 covers 9 bases. The CDR3 is 14 amino acids. CDR1 and CDR2 from the germline V gene are SGHVS and FNYEAQ. The V and J ends lost 6 bases and 3 bases, in that order; junction bases with no gene match: 6. The CDR3 is CASSKDRGLYEQYF. Here the CDR3 DNA reads TGTGCCAGCAGTAAGGACAGGGGCCTCTACGAGCAGTACTTC.

This clonotype was observed a handful of times. The J gene is TRBJ1-6, the V gene TRBV5-5, with 10 bases aligning to TRBD1. Germline V gene lookup returns CDR1 SGHKS and CDR2 YYEKEE (reference sequence). Unmatched junction bases numbered 8, after V lost 3 bases and J lost 11 bases. The CDR3 is 15 amino acids. The CDR3 reads CASSSIGTGAPPLHF. CDR3 bases: TGTGCCAGCAGCTCAATTGGGACAGGGGCGCCACCCCTCCACTTT. Full variable domain (rest looked up from reference TRBV5-5 and TRBJ1-6): DAGVTQSPTHLIKTRGQQVTLRCSPISGHKSVSWYQQVLGQGPQFIFQYYEKEERGRGNFPDRFSARQFPNYSSELNVNALLLGDSALYLCASSSIGTGAPPLHFGNGTRLTVT.

This chain links TRBV10-3 with TRBJ2-3; 10 bases agree with TRBD2. The CDR3 runs 15 residues. V trimming: 6 bases; J trimming: 1 base; junction bases outside the gene matches: 4. The germline gives CDR1 ENHRY, CDR2 SYGVKD. In nucleotides, the CDR3 is TGTGCCATCAGCCATGGGACTAGCGGCACAGATACGCAGTATTTT. Its protein is CAISHGTSGTDTQYF.

V gene TRBV7-2 combines with J gene TRBJ2-1, with TRBD2 matching over 7 bases. V was clipped by 5 bases and J by 2 bases; unmatched bases: 9. This CDR3 region has 16 residues. Germline CDR1 reads SGHTA; CDR2 reads FQGNSA. CDR3 residues: CASSPSGGGTYNEQFF. The CDR3 DNA reads TGTGCCAGCAGCCCTAGTGGCGGGGGTACCTACAATGAGCAGTTCTTC.

This clonotype was detected only once. This chain uses TRBV4-1 with TRBJ2-3; D is uncertain. This CDR3 comprises 16 residues. V was shortened by 0 bases and J by 2 bases, with 12 bases between the two germline ends. The germline gives CDR1 MGHRA, CDR2 YSYEKL. CDR3 sequence (DNA): TGCGCCAGCAGCCAAGAGTCGCGGCCAAACACAGATACGCAGTATTTT. Its translation: CASSQESRPNTDTQYF.

V is TRBV25-1 and J is TRBJ2-7; 7 bases match TRBD2. The V segment lost 3 bases and the J segment 6 bases; nucleotides outside the gene matches: 11. Per germline, CDR1 MGHDK and CDR2 SYGVNS. This CDR3 region has 15 residues. For the CDR3, the DNA is TGTGCCAGCAGTGAGCCCGGGACTATGAGCGGCGAGCAGTACTTC. As protein: CASSEPGTMSGEQYF.

This clonotype has more than one count but fewer than ten. The rearrangement uses TRBV7-9 and TRBJ2-3, with 14 bases lining up with TRBD2. Germline CDR1 is SEHNR and CDR2 is FQNEAQ (reference sequence). V dropped 5 bases and J dropped 6; count of bases not matched to a gene: 10. This CDR3 contains 17 residues. CDR3 in amino acids: CASSGTSGRASSDTQYF. The CDR3 bases are TGTGCCAGCAGCGGGACTAGCGGGAGAGCCAGCTCGGATACGCAGTATTTT.

This clonotype was picked up a small number of times. The J gene is TRBJ1-4, the V gene TRBV15; D is unresolved. The CDR3 runs 13 residues. V was pared by 0 bases and J by 5 bases, with 4 bases between. Looked up from germline, CDR1 is LNHNV and CDR2 is YYDKDF (reference sequence). The CDR3 nucleotides are TGTGCCACCAGCAGAGATCAAAATGAAAAACTGTTTTTT. It codes for CATSRDQNEKLFF.

This clonotype was observed a handful of times. The chain links TRBV15 to TRBJ2-7; perhaps TRBD2 as D (6 bases). Germline CDR1 LNHNV, CDR2 YYDKDF (reference sequence). This CDR3 comprises 16 residues. Deletions cut 2 bases from V and 2 bases from J, with 16 bases between. In DNA, the CDR3 is TGTGCCACCAGCAGATACCGGCGGGGCCCCCCCTACGAGCAGTACTTC. Amino acids: CATSRYRRGPPYEQYF.

This clonotype was seen a handful of times. This chain joins TRBV27 and TRBJ1-2, with 10 bases matching TRBD1. Per the germline V gene, CDR1 is MNHEY and CDR2 is SMNVEV (reference sequence). V gave up 2 bases and J gave up 5 bases; unmatched junction bases: 5. The CDR3 runs 15 residues. CDR3 in amino acids: CASSLTTGGDYGYTF. CDR3 bases: TGTGCCAGCAGTTTAACGACAGGGGGCGATTATGGCTACACCTTC.

This clonotype was observed a few times. The CDR3, as DNA: TGCGCCAGCAGTCCCGGGACAGGTGGGTTGGTATATGAGCAGTTCTTC. As protein: CASSPGTGGLVYEQFF. The chain joins TRBV5-1 to TRBJ2-1, with 8 bases lining up with TRBD1. The length of the CDR3 is 16 residues. Germline trimming cut 5 bases from V and 8 bases from J; bases unmatched to any gene: 15. Germline V lookup: CDR1 SGHRS, CDR2 YFSETQ.

This clonotype was observed a few times. The V gene is TRBV6-1, the J gene TRBJ2-1, with TRBD2 identical over 7 bases. The CDR3 runs to 13 residues. The J segment lost 4 bases and the V segment lost 8 bases, leaving 5 bases of the junction unmatched. Germline V gives CDR1 MNHNS, CDR2 SASEGT. CDR3 coding DNA: TGTGCCAGCCCGGGGGGACCTTACAATGAGCAGTTCTTC. It translates to CASPGGPYNEQFF.

The chain links TRBV5-1 to TRBJ2-7; TRBD1 agrees at 9 bases. Germline CDR1 reads SGHRS; CDR2 reads YFSETQ. The V and J ends lost 3 bases and 5 bases, in that order; junction bases with no gene match: 12. The CDR3 spans 16 residues. In nucleotides, the CDR3 is TGCGCCAGCAGCTCGGCGGAGGGGACAGGGTTACACGAGCAGTACTTC. Residues: CASSSAEGTGLHEQYF.

In its sample, this clonotype was seen many times. The CDR3 bases are TGCGCCAGCAGCTCGGACCTTGGGGGCTACACCTTC. Protein: CASSSDLGGYTF. The genes are TRBV5-1 and TRBJ1-2; no reliable D call. There are 12 residues in the CDR3. V gave up 3 bases and J gave up 8 bases, with 11 bases separating them. Germline CDR1 SGHRS, CDR2 YFSETQ.

The sample holds a few counts of this clonotype. Here the CDR3 DNA reads TGCGCCAGCAGCTTGCCAGGGGGCAGGTATGGCTACACCTTC. It yields the protein CASSLPGGRYGYTF. The chain carries TRBV5-1 and TRBJ1-2; 8 bases match TRBD1. The CDR3 is 14 residues long. From germline, CDR1 is SGHRS and CDR2 YFSETQ. After removal of 1 base from V and 5 bases from J, the junction contained 4 bases not matched to a gene.

This clonotype turned up a few times. The CDR3: CAISEGVKETQYF. The CDR3 DNA sequence: TGTGCCATCAGTGAGGGGGTCAAAGAGACCCAGTACTTC. The chain has TRBV10-3 and TRBJ2-5; no clear D gene. V was pared by 2 bases and J by 3 bases, with 7 bases between. This CDR3 contains 13 residues. Germline CDR1 and CDR2: ENHRY and SYGVKD.

A few counts support this clonotype. V gene TRBV29-1 combines with J gene TRBJ2-1; TRBD2 agrees at 12 bases. V lost 4 bases to trimming and J lost 6 bases; unmatched junction nucleotides: 4. CDR1 SQVTM and CDR2 ANQGSEA come from the germline V gene. CDR3 length equals 14 residues. The CDR3: CSVGPSGRGNEQFF. The CDR3 coding sequence is TGCAGCGTTGGCCCTAGCGGGAGGGGCAATGAGCAGTTCTTC.

V gene TRBV27 combines with J gene TRBJ2-7; unclear D gene. CDR1 MNHEY and CDR2 SMNVEV come from the germline V gene (reference sequence). This CDR3 region has 11 residues. Trimming pared 3 bases from V and 5 bases from J, leaving 5 bases between. In DNA, the CDR3 is TGTGCCAGCAGTTTTTTGAACGAGCAGTACTTC. Its protein is CASSFLNEQYF.

This clonotype appeared many times. This chain uses TRBV7-8 with TRBJ2-4, with no clear D. Trimming shortened V by 3 bases and J by 4 bases, and 19 bases separated the two germline ends. Germline CDR1 reads SGHVS; CDR2 reads FQNEAQ. This CDR3 comprises 17 residues. CDR3 nucleotides: TGTGCCAGCAGCTTCGGGTCGACCCATGACAAGAAAAACATTCAGTACTTC. It encodes CASSFGSTHDKKNIQYF.

This chain uses TRBV7-8 with TRBJ1-2; 7 nucleotides align to TRBD1. Looked up from germline, CDR1 is SGHVS and CDR2 is FQNEAQ. The CDR3 is 13 amino acids. With 5 bases clipped from V and 4 bases from J, the junction kept 4 bases outside the gene matches. The CDR3: CASSATGRYGYTF. The CDR3 nucleotides are TGTGCCAGCAGCGCGACAGGGCGCTATGGCTACACCTTC.

This clonotype came up once. The chain employs TRBV10-3 and TRBJ2-7, with TRBD2 identical over 12 bases. Trimming took 6 bases from V and 1 from J; bases not matched to a gene: 7. The CDR3 has 16 residues. Germline loops: CDR1 ENHRY, CDR2 SYGVKD. The CDR3 DNA follows: TGTGCCATCAGCGGACCGACTAGCGGGGGTTCCTACGAGCAGTACTTC. Amino acid sequence: CAISGPTSGGSYEQYF.

At least ten counts were recorded for this clonotype. For the CDR3, the DNA is TGTGCCAGCGCCCCCGGGAGTCACACTGAAGCTTTCTTT. Translating gives CASAPGSHTEAFF. This rearrangement joins TRBV11-2 to TRBJ1-1; unclear D gene. This CDR3 region has 13 residues. V was pared by 8 bases and J by 3 bases, with 13 bases between. The germline V gene encodes CDR1 SGHAT and CDR2 FQNNGV.